A selection of T cell receptor beta chains follows, all from one sample in a study of T and B cells in COVID-19 patients. TCRdb itself ran the multiplex PCR reads through MiXCR, one entry per CDR3 protein. The profile shows some 8,000 distinct CDR3 sequences, 40% to 45% of them singletons. Sequencing was carried out using blood. The receptor source for this set is a human donor who had recovered from COVID-19. Each CDR3 is given with its conserved first and last residue.

v_gene | CDR3aa
TRBV6-5 | CASSRTSGGHNEQFF
TRBV7-6 | CASSSSTGEGDTQYF
TRBV11-3 | CASRFSTAQSYGYTF
TRBV19 | CASKETDYGYGYTF
TRBV6-1 | CASSDISTQYF
TRBV5-4 | CASSTGTDPGNEQFF
TRBV29-1 | CSVEALGDYGYTF
TRBV27 | CASSLGQGITEQFF
TRBV6-6 | CASSTRTGGGMNTGELFF
TRBV5-4 | CASSLAGGLALHF
TRBV5-5 | CASSLEVRSNTQYF
TRBV6-2/TRBV6-3 | CASSSYLNEKLFF
TRBV19 | CASGPAGANVLTF
TRBV19 | CVSSMTAFYGYTF
TRBV6-5 | CATSDAGTPGSREQFF
TRBV29-1 | CSVDGGDTQYF
TRBV5-6 | CASSFLGGRTPSTDTQYF
TRBV6-2/TRBV6-3 | CASSRSNDNSPLHF
TRBV11-1 | CASSARHTRDRVRNTEAFF
TRBV19 | CASNRDFGGTALGNTEAFF
TRBV5-6 | CASSLGQQETQYF
TRBV15 | CATSGDRGTGELFF
TRBV13 | CASSLWTRWGYTF
TRBV6-5 | CASRGPNIGANVLTF
TRBV29-1 | CSALTGDTGELFF
TRBV6-6 | CAISEGQSYNSPLHF
TRBV6-5 | CASSYSTSGVEETQYF
TRBV19 | CASSNLAGPDTQYF